This entry features one TCR beta chain sequence. This CDR3 comprises 13 residues. CDR1 is SGHRS and CDR2 is YFSETQ in the germline V gene. V dropped 2 bases and J dropped 7; count of bases not matched to a gene: 4. The data were obtained in a study of Tregs in tolerant kidney transplant recipients. Data came from immunoSEQ multiplex PCR; TCRdb stores just in-frame clones and leaves some out. Of approximately 93,000 clones in the sample, roughly 93% were seen once. This chain links TRBV5-1 with TRBJ1-1, with 8 nucleotides matching TRBD1. The sample in question was CD4+ T cells from blood, obtained before the transplant. This clonotype was obtained from a human donor who received a combined kidney and bone marrow transplant. The CDR3 nucleotides read TGCGCCAGCAGCTTTGGAGGACAGGGTGAAGCTTTCTTT. Protein: CASSFGGQGEAFF.